This is a list of T cell receptor beta chains from one sample in a study of T cells in Graves' hyperthyroidism and ophthalmopathy. A single record per CDR3 protein comes from TCRdb applying MiXCR to the multiplex PCR reads. The table lists under 350,000 distinct CDR3 sequences, approximately 18% of them singletons. The sequenced sample consisted of blood. These receptors came from a woman aged 45-65 years with Graves' hyperthyroidism. The CDR3 runs from the conserved cysteine through the conserved F or W. The D gene is left open where the match is weak. Size is omitted from some rows. Given values are once, few, many or a class for expanded clones.

size	D	V	J	DNA	CDR3
many	TRBD2	TRBV28	TRBJ2-7	TGTGCCAGCAGACTGGGAGCGGGAGGGTACGAGCAGTACTTC	CASRLGAGGYEQYF
-	-	TRBV3-1	TRBJ1-3	TGTGCCAGCAGCCAAGGGGGGGCGGCTGGAAACACCATATATTTT	CASSQGGAAGNTIYF
-	-	TRBV7-9	TRBJ2-1	TGTGCCAGCAGCGACTGGATCGATGAGCAGTTCTTC	CASSDWIDEQFF
few	-	TRBV6-2/TRBV6-3	TRBJ2-7	TGTGCCAGCAGTTACCGCACTAGCTCCTACGAGCAGTACTTC	CASSYRTSSYEQYF
many	TRBD1	TRBV30	TRBJ1-2	TGTGCCTGGGGGACAGGATATGGCTACACCTTC	CAWGTGYGYTF
many	TRBD1	TRBV24-1	TRBJ2-7	TGTGCCACCAGTGACGCCCCGGGACAGGGCTACGAGCAGTACTTC	CATSDAPGQGYEQYF
many	-	TRBV7-2	TRBJ2-3	TGTGCCAGCAGCTTAGTGCTAGCCCAAGATACGCAGTATTTT	CASSLVLAQDTQYF
few	-	TRBV18	TRBJ2-1	TGTGCCAGCTCACTTGACAGGCGGGCCTACAATGAGCAGTTCTTC	CASSLDRRAYNEQFF
few	TRBD1	TRBV5-1	TRBJ1-2	TGCGCCAGCAGCATCGGACAGGTTTCCTATGGCTACACCTTC	CASSIGQVSYGYTF
-	TRBD1	TRBV19	TRBJ2-6	TGTGCCAGTAGTCGAAGGACAGGGGGCGCTGGGGCCAACGTCCTGACTTTC	CASSRRTGGAGANVLTF
many	TRBD2	TRBV27	TRBJ2-7	TGTGCCAGCAGTTTCTACCGCGGACTAGCGGGGCCCTACGAGCAGTACTTC	CASSFYRGLAGPYEQYF
few	-	TRBV7-9	TRBJ2-7	TGTGCCAGCAGCGACACAGGGGCCAGCGGGTTATTAACCTACGAGCGGTACTTC	CASSDTGASGLLTYERYF
many	TRBD2	TRBV12-3/TRBV12-4	TRBJ2-6	TGTGCCAGCAGTGGGGGGGGCTCTGGGGCCAACGTCCTGACTTTC	CASSGGGSGANVLTF
-	-	TRBV4-1	TRBJ1-4	TGCGCCAGCAGTCCCCTTCACCTCGAAAAACTGTTTTTT	CASSPLHLEKLFF
few	-	TRBV13	TRBJ2-1	TGTGCCAGCAGCTTAGAGGGCCAGAGCTCCTACAATGAGCAGTTCTTC	CASSLEGQSSYNEQFF
many	-	TRBV25-1	TRBJ2-1	TGTGCCAGCAGTTCGGGGTTGAGTGAGCAGTTCTTC	CASSSGLSEQFF
-	-	TRBV6-1	TRBJ2-2	TGTGCCAGCGCCTTTGGGGGCATCGGGGAGCTGTTTTTT	CASAFGGIGELFF
medium-sized	-	TRBV28	TRBJ2-7	TGTGCCAGCAGTTCAGGGGCCGACGAGCAGTACTTC	CASSSGADEQYF
-	-	TRBV18	TRBJ2-2	TGTGCCAGCTCACCAACCCGGGACACCGGGGAGCTGTTTTTT	CASSPTRDTGELFF
-	-	TRBV12-3/TRBV12-4	TRBJ2-2	TGTGCCACCCCGGTCGGGGAGCTGTTTTTT	CATPVGELFF
-	-	TRBV7-3	TRBJ2-5	TGTGCCAGCAGCCCACAGGGCACATTAGAGACCCAGTACTTC	CASSPQGTLETQYF
many	-	TRBV7-2	TRBJ1-1	TGTGCCAGCAGCATGCAGCAGAACACTGAAGCTTTCTTT	CASSMQQNTEAFF
few	TRBD2	TRBV7-6	TRBJ2-3	TGTGCCAGCAGCTTAGGACTAGCGGGGGGCAAACCCACAGATACGCAGTATTTT	CASSLGLAGGKPTDTQYF
-	-	TRBV30	TRBJ1-1	TGTGCCTGGAGTAGGGGAGTCAATGGAGCTTTCTTT	CAWSRGVNGAFF
many	-	TRBV15	TRBJ2-1	TGTGCCACCAGCCGAGGGACCGATAACTCCTACAATGAGCAGTTCTTC	CATSRGTDNSYNEQFF
many	-	TRBV18	TRBJ1-5	TGTGCCAGCTCACCACCTGGGGGGGCAGGGGATCAGCCCCAGCATTTT	CASSPPGGAGDQPQHF
many	-	TRBV6-1	TRBJ2-1	TGTGCCAGCCAATTGGGAAGCTCCTACAATGAGCAGTTCTTC	CASQLGSSYNEQFF
-	-	TRBV10-1	TRBJ1-1	TGCGCCAGCAGTGTTGGGTCGTCGAACACTGAAGCTTTCTTT	CASSVGSSNTEAFF
-	-	TRBV4-1	TRBJ2-2	TGCGCCAGCAGCCAAGATATCGGGACGAACACCGGGGAGCTGTTTTTT	CASSQDIGTNTGELFF
few	-	TRBV12-3/TRBV12-4	TRBJ2-3	TGTGCCAGCAGTTTAGGTATCCAGAGTGGAGATACGCAGTATTTT	CASSLGIQSGDTQYF
many	-	TRBV20-1	TRBJ1-1	TGCAGTGCTCCACGGAATACTGAAGCTTTCTTT	CSAPRNTEAFF
-	TRBD1	TRBV6-2/TRBV6-3	TRBJ2-3	TGTGCCAGCAGTAACCGGGACAGGGTACTTGGTGCGCAGTATTTT	CASSNRDRVLGAQYF
many	-	TRBV12-3/TRBV12-4	TRBJ1-3	TGTGCCAGCAGTTTCGGACCCTTAGTTGGAAACACCATATATTTT	CASSFGPLVGNTIYF
few	-	TRBV6-1	TRBJ1-5	TGTGCCAGCAGTGAAAATCCACTTCAGCCCCAGCATTTT	CASSENPLQPQHF
few	TRBD2	TRBV30	TRBJ2-2	TGTGCCTGGCAGCGGGGGCGAAAACTGGGAGAACTGTTTTTT	CAWQRGRKLGELFF
-	-	TRBV12-3/TRBV12-4	TRBJ2-3	TGTGCCAGCAGTTTTAGGTGGGATACGCAGTATTTT	CASSFRWDTQYF
-	-	TRBV12-3/TRBV12-4	TRBJ1-1	TGTGCCAGCAGTTTGGGGGTGATAACTGAAGCTTTCTTT	CASSLGVITEAFF
-	TRBD2	TRBV6-2/TRBV6-3	TRBJ2-1	TGTGCCAGCAGCTTAGCCCTTAGCGGGAGGTTGTACAATGAGCAGTTCTTC	CASSLALSGRLYNEQFF
-	-	TRBV20-1	TRBJ2-7	TGCAGTGCTAGGTACCGGGGATCCTACGAGCAGTACTTC	CSARYRGSYEQYF
-	TRBD2	TRBV14	TRBJ2-4	TGTGCCAGCAGCCAAGGGGGGGGAGCCAAAAACATTCAGTACTTC	CASSQGGGAKNIQYF
-	-	TRBV3-1	TRBJ1-6	TGTGCCAGCAGCCGGGACGCCAATTCGCCCCTCCACTTT	CASSRDANSPLHF
-	-	TRBV5-1	TRBJ2-5	TGCGCCAGCAGCCCAAATGTTCCCCAAGAGACCCAGTACTTC	CASSPNVPQETQYF
many	-	TRBV20-1	TRBJ2-3	TGCAGTGCTAGAGTAGGTAGCGCAGGCACAGATACGCAGTATTTT	CSARVGSAGTDTQYF
-	-	TRBV7-3	TRBJ1-2	TGTGCCAGCAGTACCACAGGGTCGGGGTCTTATGGCTACACCTTC	CASSTTGSGSYGYTF
few	-	TRBV11-2	TRBJ1-1	TGTGCCAGCACCAGCATTGGGACTGAAGCTTTCTTT	CASTSIGTEAFF
-	-	TRBV10-3	TRBJ2-1	TGTGCCATCAGTCAAATCAGCGGAGAAAACAATGAGCAGTTCTTC	CAISQISGENNEQFF
many	TRBD2	TRBV11-2	TRBJ2-1	TGTGCCAGCAGCTTGCCGGGAGGGCCACACGAGCAGTTCTTC	CASSLPGGPHEQFF
-	TRBD2	TRBV7-3	TRBJ2-1	TGTGCCAGCAGCTTAGTGGCGGGGAGGGAGAATGAGCAGTTCTTC	CASSLVAGRENEQFF
-	-	TRBV28	TRBJ2-3	TGTGCCAGCAGTCAACCGGGAGAGTCATACGATACGCAGTATTTT	CASSQPGESYDTQYF
-	TRBD1	TRBV2	TRBJ1-4	TGTGCCAGCAGTGAACAGGGGGCTACTAATGAAAAACTGTTTTTT	CASSEQGATNEKLFF
few	TRBD2	TRBV19	TRBJ2-5	TGTGCCAGTAGTACCTCCGGACTAGTGGGGGAGACCCAGTACTTC	CASSTSGLVGETQYF
-	-	TRBV28	TRBJ2-7	TGTGCCAGCAGCGGTAGCCAGGGGTCCTACGAGCAGTACTTC	CASSGSQGSYEQYF
-	-	TRBV6-1	TRBJ2-7	TGTGCCAGCAGTCCTGGGTGGACAGTTACTACCTACGAGCAGTACTTC	CASSPGWTVTTYEQYF
-	-	TRBV20-1	TRBJ1-6	TGCAGTGCTGTAAGGGACTTAGGTTCACCCCTCCACTTT	CSAVRDLGSPLHF
many	TRBD1	TRBV6-1	TRBJ2-1	TGTGCCAGCAGCTGGGACAGGACAAGAGGTGGTGAGCAGTTCTTC	CASSWDRTRGGEQFF
many	TRBD1	TRBV7-3	TRBJ2-1	TGTGCCAGCAGCTTAAGACAGGGACCCTACAATGAGCAGTTCTTC	CASSLRQGPYNEQFF
few	-	TRBV18	TRBJ2-2	TGTGCCAGCTCACCAACCCCAGGGATCACCGGGGAGCTGTTTTTT	CASSPTPGITGELFF
few	TRBD2	TRBV5-1	TRBJ2-1	TGCGCCAGCAGCTTGGCTGGGGGAGGGCCGAATGAGCAGTTCTTC	CASSLAGGGPNEQFF
few	-	TRBV3-1	TRBJ1-4	TGTGCCAGCAGCCAAGATCCGTCGCTCGGGACCGAGGATGAAAAACTGTTTTTT	CASSQDPSLGTEDEKLFF